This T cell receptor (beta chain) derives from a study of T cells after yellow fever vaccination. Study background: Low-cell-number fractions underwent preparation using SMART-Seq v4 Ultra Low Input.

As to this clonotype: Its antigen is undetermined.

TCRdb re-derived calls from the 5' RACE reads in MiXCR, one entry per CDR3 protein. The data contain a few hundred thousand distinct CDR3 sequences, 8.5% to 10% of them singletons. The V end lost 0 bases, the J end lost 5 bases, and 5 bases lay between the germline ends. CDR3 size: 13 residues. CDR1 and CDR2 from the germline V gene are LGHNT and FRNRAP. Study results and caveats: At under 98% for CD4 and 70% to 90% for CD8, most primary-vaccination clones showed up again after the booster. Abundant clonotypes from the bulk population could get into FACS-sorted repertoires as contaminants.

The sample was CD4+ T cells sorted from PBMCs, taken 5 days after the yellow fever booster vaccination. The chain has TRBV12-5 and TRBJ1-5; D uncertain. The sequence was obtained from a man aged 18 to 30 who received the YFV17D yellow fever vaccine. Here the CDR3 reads CASGLVNDQPQHF. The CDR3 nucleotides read TGTGCTAGTGGTTTGGTGAACGATCAGCCCCAGCATTTT. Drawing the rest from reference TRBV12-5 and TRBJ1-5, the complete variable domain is DARVTQTPRHKVTEMGQEVTMRCQPILGHNTVFWYRQTMMQGLELLAYFRNRAPLDDSGMPKDRFSAEMPDATLATLKIQPSEPRDSAVYFCASGLVNDQPQHFGDGTRLSIL.